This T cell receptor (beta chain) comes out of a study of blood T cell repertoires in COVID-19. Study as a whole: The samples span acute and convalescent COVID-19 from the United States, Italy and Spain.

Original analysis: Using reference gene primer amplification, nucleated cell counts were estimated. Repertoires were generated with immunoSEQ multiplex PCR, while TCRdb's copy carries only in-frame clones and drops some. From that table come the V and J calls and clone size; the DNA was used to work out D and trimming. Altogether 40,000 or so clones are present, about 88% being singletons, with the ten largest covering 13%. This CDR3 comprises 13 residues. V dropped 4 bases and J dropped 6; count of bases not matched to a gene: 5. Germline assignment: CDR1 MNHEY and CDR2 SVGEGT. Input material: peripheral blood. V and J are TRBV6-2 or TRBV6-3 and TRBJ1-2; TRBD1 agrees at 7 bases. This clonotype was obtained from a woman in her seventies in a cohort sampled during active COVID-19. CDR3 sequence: CASSSTGFDGYTF. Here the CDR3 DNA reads TGTGCCAGCAGTTCGACAGGGTTTGATGGCTACACCTTC.